This T cell receptor beta chain was profiled in a study of T cell responses to AZD1222 COVID-19 vaccine. CDR1 is GTSNPN, CDR2 SVGIG, per germline (reference sequence). The CDR3 length is 15 residues. V dropped 2 bases and J dropped 6 bases, with 16 bases sitting between them. Clones were sequenced by immunoSEQ multiplex PCR, and TCRdb holds only the in-frame ones, with some missing. The sample yields 140,000 or so clones, about 92% seen once. Here the sequenced sample was peripheral blood, taken 28 days after the second AZD1222 dose. The sequence came from an adult who received the AZD1222 COVID-19 vaccine. The chain links TRBV30 to TRBJ1-4, with D possibly matching TRBD1 (6 bases). The DNA for the CDR3 is TGTGCCTGGAGTAGGCAGGGGAGGTGGTATGAAAAACTGTTTTTT. The encoded protein is CAWSRQGRWYEKLFF.